These 17 T cell receptor beta chains originate from one sample sequenced in a study of cytomegalovirus exposure and HLA in healthy donors. Vbeta (60) and Jbeta (13) primers were used in the PCR. This table comes from immunoSEQ multiplex PCR, and its TCRdb copy is limited to in-frame clones, with some not included. This sample's table has 220,000 or so clones. Sequencing was carried out using PBMCs. Receptors were obtained from a girl under 10 years old in good health and CMV-seropositive.

V is TRBV28 and J is TRBJ1-3, with D maybe TRBD1 (6 bases). The germline CDR1 and CDR2 sequences are MDHEN and SYDVKM. The V end was cut by 7 bases, the J end by 3 bases, with 13 bases between. This CDR3 is 14 amino acids long. The CDR3 is CASTSTGFGNTIYF. In DNA, the CDR3 is TGTGCCAGCACCTCTACAGGGTTTGGAAACACCATATATTTT.

The V and J genes are TRBV7-9 and TRBJ2-3; TRBD1 agrees at 9 bases. Germline CDR1 SEHNR, CDR2 FQNEAQ (reference sequence). CDR3 size: 16 residues. V shed 1 base, J shed 4 bases, and the junction held 6 bases outside the gene matches. CDR3 in amino acids: CASSLGWGQGADTQYF. The CDR3 DNA reads TGTGCCAGCAGCTTAGGGTGGGGACAGGGTGCAGATACGCAGTATTTT.

The chain joins TRBV27 to TRBJ2-5, with 9 bases matching TRBD1. CDR3 length equals 16 residues. CDR1 is MNHEY and CDR2 is SMNVEV in the germline V gene (reference sequence). The V and J ends lost 2 bases and 2 bases, in that order; junction bases with no gene match: 6. CDR3 protein: CASSLLPGQGQETQYF. CDR3 bases: TGTGCCAGCAGTTTACTCCCGGGACAGGGACAAGAGACCCAGTACTTC.

The chain combines TRBV5-1 with TRBJ2-6, with 9 positions matching TRBD1. This CDR3 comprises 20 residues. The V gene end was trimmed by 1 base and the J gene end by 0 bases; junction bases not matched to a gene: 11. Looked up from germline, CDR1 is SGHRS and CDR2 is YFSETQ. In DNA, the CDR3 is TGCGCCAGCAGCTTGTTTCGAGGACAGGGGTCCTACTCTGGGGCCAACGTCCTGACTTTC. Its protein is CASSLFRGQGSYSGANVLTF.

This rearrangement joins TRBV5-1 to TRBJ2-7, with 8 bases fitting TRBD1. The germline V gene has CDR1 SGHRS and CDR2 YFSETQ. The CDR3 loop spans 20 amino acids. The J segment lost 0 bases and the V segment lost 5 bases, leaving 22 bases of the junction unmatched. CDR3 DNA sequence: TGCGCCAGCAGTTCCTCGCCGGGACAGGAATTTGTGGTCCGCTCCTACGAGCAGTACTTC. Translated: CASSSSPGQEFVVRSYEQYF.

V usage is TRBV19 and J usage is TRBJ1-2; 7 nucleotides agree with TRBD1. The CDR3 runs 13 residues. The germline V gene encodes CDR1 LNHDA and CDR2 SQIVND (reference sequence). V lost 8 bases, J lost 9 bases, and 12 bases stayed unmatched. The CDR3 loop is CASRDRGDMSYTF. The CDR3 DNA is TGTGCCAGTCGGGACAGAGGAGATATGAGCTACACCTTC.

The chain links TRBV10-3 to TRBJ1-1, with D uncertain. The CDR3 spans 14 residues. Germline CDR1 and CDR2: ENHRY and SYGVKD. V shed 4 bases and J shed 1 base, with 10 bases lying between them. Written as DNA, the CDR3 is TGTGCCATCAGTGTACAGCCCCAGAACACTGAAGCTTTCTTT. Its protein product is CAISVQPQNTEAFF.

The V call is TRBV29-1, the J call TRBJ1-1; 9 bases are a match to TRBD1. In germline, CDR1 is SQVTM, CDR2 ANQGSEA. V trimming: 3 bases; J trimming: 4 bases; junction bases outside the gene matches: 3. The CDR3 has 13 amino acids. The CDR3 DNA follows: TGCAGCGTTGACACAGGGGGCGGCACTGAAGCTTTCTTT. It encodes CSVDTGGGTEAFF.

The V call is TRBV28, the J call TRBJ1-1; D is uncertain. Germline lookup yields CDR1 MDHEN and CDR2 SYDVKM. V shed 6 bases and J shed 5 bases, with 19 bases lying between them. The CDR3 sequence is 15 residues long. The CDR3 sequence: CASRLNREGGTEAFF. The CDR3 DNA sequence: TGTGCCAGCAGACTAAATCGGGAGGGTGGGACTGAAGCTTTCTTT. Using reference TRBV28 and TRBJ1-1 for the parts outside the CDR3, the full variable domain is DVKVTQSSRYLVKRTGEKVFLECVQDMDHENMFWYRQDPGLGLRLIYFSYDVKMKEKGDIPEGYSVSREKKERFSLILESASTNQTSMYLCASRLNREGGTEAFFGQGTRLTVV.

The genes are TRBV10-3 and TRBJ2-1; maybe TRBD2 (5 bases). Germline V gene lookup returns CDR1 ENHRY and CDR2 SYGVKD. CDR3 size: 14 residues. Trimming cost V 10 bases and J 0 bases, with 13 bases left between them. In DNA, the CDR3 is TGTGCCACTAAACAGCGGAGCTCCTACAATGAGCAGTTCTTC. It is translated as CATKQRSSYNEQFF.

Concerning this clone: The junction departs from the called germline gene at one end, perhaps through a read error. CDR3 protein: CASSPQLNTEAFF. The CDR3 nucleotides read TGTGCCAGCTCCCCACAGCTGAACACTGAAGCTTTCTTT. The J gene is TRBJ1-1, the V gene TRBV18; D remains ambiguous. The CDR3 spans 13 residues. Germline assignment: CDR1 KGHSH and CDR2 LQKENI. Filled out from reference TRBV18 and TRBJ1-1, the complete variable domain reads NAGVMQNPRHLVRRRGQEARLRCSPMKGHSHVYWYRQLPEEGLKFMVYLQKENIIDESGMPKERFSAEFPKEGPSILRIQQVVRGDSAAYFCASSPQLNTEAFFGQGTRLTVV.

The CDR3 reads CASITDRVNSPLHF. The CDR3, as DNA: TGTGCCAGCATAACGGACAGGGTTAATTCACCCCTCCACTTT. The chain links TRBV6-1 to TRBJ1-6; TRBD1 aligns across 8 bases. This CDR3 contains 14 residues. Germline V gene data show CDR1 as MNHNS and CDR2 as SASEGT. V shed 7 bases, J shed 6 bases, and the junction held 5 bases outside the gene matches.

V is TRBV18 and J is TRBJ2-1; 9 nucleotides agree with TRBD2. J was trimmed by 8 bases and V by 6 bases; bases with no gene match: 14. The CDR3 consists of 16 residues. Germline V gives CDR1 KGHSH, CDR2 LQKENI. The DNA for the CDR3 is TGTGCCAGCTCTCCGCTGGATAGCGGGAGTACCTATGAGCAGTTCTTC. Encoded protein: CASSPLDSGSTYEQFF.

The chain joins TRBV19 to TRBJ2-3, with unresolved D. Germline values: CDR1 LNHDA, CDR2 SQIVND (reference sequence). V gave up 3 bases and J gave up 1 base, with 8 bases separating them. The CDR3 totals 14 residues. The DNA for the CDR3 is TGTGCCAGTAGTATTGGCGAGGGCACAGATACGCAGTATTTT. This gives the protein CASSIGEGTDTQYF. The complete variable domain, with remaining parts taken from reference TRBV19 and TRBJ2-3, reads DGGITQSPKYLFRKEGQNVTLSCEQNLNHDAMYWYRQDPGQGLRLIYYSQIVNDFQKGDIAEGYSVSREKKESFPLTVTSAQKNPTAFYLCASSIGEGTDTQYFGPGTRLTVL.

The CDR3 protein is CARSLQGPHQPQHF. CDR3 bases: TGTGCCAGAAGCTTACAGGGGCCCCATCAGCCCCAGCATTTT. The V gene is TRBV5-3, the J gene TRBJ1-5, with 7 bases that match TRBD1. TRBV5-3 is assigned to the ORF class and has an uncertain function. Trimming at V came to 2 bases and at J to 5 bases, leaving 4 bases not matched to a gene. The CDR3 loop spans 14 amino acids.

The chain joins TRBV27 to TRBJ2-3, with 14 bases fitting TRBD2. Germline V gives CDR1 MNHEY, CDR2 SMNVEV (reference sequence). There are 16 residues in the CDR3. Trimming took 4 bases from V and 5 from J; bases not matched to a gene: 5. The CDR3 is CASSSGLAGDEDTQYF. As DNA, the CDR3 is TGTGCCAGCAGTTCGGGACTAGCGGGAGATGAAGATACGCAGTATTTT.

J is TRBJ2-3 and V is TRBV4-2; 7 bases are a match to TRBD2. The CDR3 runs 18 residues. Trimming took 1 base from V and 4 from J; bases not matched to a gene: 14. Germline-derived CDR1 and CDR2 are LGHNA and YNFKEQ. The DNA for the CDR3 is TGTGCCAGCAGCCAAGGGTCTAGTGGGAGGGCCCGCTCAGATACGCAGTATTTT. Its protein is CASSQGSSGRARSDTQYF.